This is a list of T cell receptor beta chains from one sample in a study of metastatic and nonmetastatic thyroid tumors. TCRdb re-called the PCR reads through MiXCR. The table records about 5,600 clones, more than 30% of them present only once. The specimen was adjacent normal tissue. The receptors stem from a female donor with papillary thyroid cancer or a benign thyroid nodule (not recorded which). Some clones in this sample may be carry-over from other donors' samples. The CDR3 runs from the conserved cysteine through the conserved F or W. The D gene is left open where the match is weak. Some rows mark clone size as missing; the rest say once, few, many or name a class of expanded clone.

D gene	V gene	clone size	J gene	CDR3 DNA	CDR3 protein
TRBD1	TRBV19	few	TRBJ2-2	TGCGCCAGTGACAGGGGGTACACCGGGGAGCTGTTTTTT	CASDRGYTGELFF
.	TRBV7-9	.	TRBJ2-7	TGTGCCAGCAGCTTAGTTGGCAGGGCCTACGAGCAGTACTTC	CASSLVGRAYEQYF
TRBD1	TRBV13	.	TRBJ2-5	TGTGCCAGCAGTTACCCGGGACAGGGGGCGCCCCGAGAGACCCAGTACTTC	CASSYPGQGAPRETQYF
.	TRBV11-3	.	TRBJ2-3	TGTGCCAGCAGCTTCGGTGCAGATACGCAGTATTTT	CASSFGADTQYF
TRBD2	TRBV20-1	.	TRBJ2-7	TGCAGTGCTAGAGATAGGCTAGCGGGCCTCCTCCTGACGGCCGAGCAGTACTTC	CSARDRLAGLLLTAEQYF
TRBD1	TRBV12-3/TRBV12-4	few	TRBJ2-2	TGTGCCAGCAGTATACAGGGGATGGGAGTCGGGGAGCTGTTTTTT	CASSIQGMGVGELFF
.	TRBV6-5	few	TRBJ1-2	TGTGCCAGCAGTTACTCGGGTGGGGCTACAGGGAGCGGCTACACCTTC	CASSYSGGATGSGYTF
.	TRBV9	.	TRBJ2-6	TGTGCCAGCAGCCCATGGACTGTGGCCAACGTCCCGACTTTC	CASSPWTVANVPTF
.	TRBV6-8	.	TRBJ2-7	TGTGCCAGCAGTTTCCACCCGCTCCAGGACGCACCCCCTACCTACGAGCAGTACTTC	CASSFHPLQDAPPTYEQYF
TRBD1	TRBV19	few	TRBJ1-5	TGTGCCAGTAGGCCACAGGGGGCCGTTCAGCCCCAGCATTTT	CASRPQGAVQPQHF
.	TRBV11-2	.	TRBJ2-1	TGTGCCAGCAGCCCACAACTGGGGGCCTCGTACAATGAGCAGTTCTTC	CASSPQLGASYNEQFF
.	TRBV19	medium-sized	TRBJ1-2	TGTGCCAGTAGTACGCCACCGGGCCACTATGGCTACACCTTC	CASSTPPGHYGYTF
.	TRBV12-3/TRBV12-4	few	TRBJ1-2	TGTGCCAGCAGTTTAATTCCCCAGGGGAGGGGCTACACCTTC	CASSLIPQGRGYTF
TRBD2	TRBV11-2	.	TRBJ2-1	TGTGCCAGCAGCTATACGAGCGGGAGTAGGAATGAGCAGTTCTTC	CASSYTSGSRNEQFF
.	TRBV6-5	medium-sized	TRBJ2-1	TGTGCCAGCAGTTACTGGGAGACCAATGAGCAGTTCTTC	CASSYWETNEQFF
.	TRBV7-2	.	TRBJ1-2	TGTGCCAGCAGCTCAACAGGGTCTGGCTACACCTTC	CASSSTGSGYTF
.	TRBV20-1	.	TRBJ1-1	TGCAGTGCTAGAGATCCAGGAAGGAGTGACACTGAAGCTTTCTTT	CSARDPGRSDTEAFF
.	TRBV5-6	.	TRBJ2-7	TGTGCCAGCAGCCCCGGACTCGGCCGCTACGAGCAGTACTTC	CASSPGLGRYEQYF
.	TRBV7-2	medium-sized	TRBJ2-1	TGTGCCAGCAGCCCTGACTCCAATGAGCAGTTCTTC	CASSPDSNEQFF
.	TRBV20-1	medium-sized	TRBJ2-1	TGCAGTGCTAGAGTGGTGACTACCTACAATGAGCAGTTCTTC	CSARVVTTYNEQFF
.	TRBV12-3/TRBV12-4	few	TRBJ2-7	TGTGCCAGCAGCCCACGGACTAGCTCATCAGGGGGAGAGCAGTACTTC	CASSPRTSSSGGEQYF
.	TRBV6-1	few	TRBJ2-6	TGCGCCAGCAGCCCCATGTGTGTGGAGTTTATTGGGGCCAACGTCCTGACTTTC	CASSPMCVEFIGANVLTF
.	TRBV6-1	.	TRBJ1-1	TGTGCCAGCAGGGAAACAGGGACCACTGAAGCTTTCTTT	CASRETGTTEAFF
TRBD2	TRBV5-4	medium-sized	TRBJ2-3	TGTGCCAGCAGCTTGGATCTAGCGGGAACAGATACGCAGTATTTT	CASSLDLAGTDTQYF
TRBD1	TRBV6-1	.	TRBJ1-1	TGTGCCAGCCGCAGGGGGTCGAACACTGAAGCTTTCTTT	CASRRGSNTEAFF
.	TRBV5-1	medium-sized	TRBJ2-7	TGCGCCAGCAGTCCCTCTAAGAATACCTACGAGCAGTACTTC	CASSPSKNTYEQYF
.	TRBV30	.	TRBJ2-5	TGTGCCTGGAGTCCTAGGCGACGGATACAAGAGACCCAGTACTTC	CAWSPRRRIQETQYF